The 22 T cell receptor beta chains reported below all come from one sample, sequenced in a study of shared clonotypes between healthy human individuals. Some clones are missing from TCRdb's copy, which holds only in-frame ones; the method was immunoSEQ multiplex PCR. The table shows about 1.1 million clones, with 70% to 80% occurring only once. The sequenced sample was memory CD4+ T cells from PBMCs. Subset given: CD45RA-negative fraction. These receptors came from a man younger than 35 in good health. Some clones in this sample may be carry-over from other donors' samples.

The CDR3 sequence: CASSPGHGTGELFF. The CDR3 DNA reads TGTGCCAGCAGCCCAGGACATGGGACCGGGGAGCTGTTTTTT. V usage is TRBV7-3 and J usage is TRBJ2-2; a possible D gene is TRBD1 (5 bases). The germline V gene has CDR1 SGHTA and CDR2 FQGTGA. V was shortened by 5 bases and J by 5 bases, with 12 bases between the two germline ends. The CDR3 runs 14 residues.

V and J are TRBV27 and TRBJ1-1, with 7 bases lining up with TRBD1. Germline V gene data show CDR1 as MNHEY and CDR2 as SMNVEV (reference sequence). The V segment lost 2 bases and the J segment 8 bases; nucleotides outside the gene matches: 8. This CDR3 contains 14 residues. CDR3 sequence (DNA): TGTGCCAGCAGTTTAGGGTACCCGGGACAGGAAGCTTTCTTT. Amino acid sequence: CASSLGYPGQEAFF.

The V call is TRBV19, the J call TRBJ1-1; D is perhaps TRBD1 (6 bases). The CDR3 is 16 amino acids. Per the germline V gene, CDR1 is LNHDA and CDR2 is SQIVND (reference sequence). The ends were cut back, 4 bases at V and 1 base at J, with 16 bases in the middle. The CDR3 loop is CASSNDQGQRNTEAFF. The CDR3 DNA reads as TGTGCCAGTAGTAACGACCAGGGACAACGGAACACTGAAGCTTTCTTT.

This CDR3 reads CASSQGDGLTGGETQYF. Written as DNA, the CDR3 is TGCGCCAGCAGCCAAGGGGATGGCTTGACCGGGGGAGAGACCCAGTACTTC. The chain combines TRBV4-1 with TRBJ2-5; D is possibly TRBD2 (6 bases). Germline loops: CDR1 MGHRA, CDR2 YSYEKL. Trimming took 1 base from V and 4 from J, leaving 19 bases between them. The CDR3 loop spans 17 amino acids.

The V gene is TRBV28, the J gene TRBJ1-1; tentatively, D is TRBD1 (5 bases). The ends were cut back, 6 bases at V and 10 bases at J, with 15 bases in the middle. The CDR3 runs 12 residues. Germline values: CDR1 MDHEN, CDR2 SYDVKM. CDR3 nucleotide sequence: TGTGCCAGCAGCCTAGGGGTTATGGGAGCTTTCTTT. This sequence encodes CASSLGVMGAFF.

The genes are TRBV5-1 and TRBJ1-5; perhaps TRBD1 as D (5 bases). In germline, CDR1 is SGHRS, CDR2 YFSETQ. The CDR3 runs to 14 residues. V was clipped by 4 bases and J by 8 bases, with 16 bases between them. CDR3 nucleotides: TGCGCCAGCAGCCTGGGGGATCATGGGGAGCCCCAGCATTTT. It yields the protein CASSLGDHGEPQHF.

The V call is TRBV20-1, the J call TRBJ1-2; possibly TRBD1 for D (5 bases). CDR1 is DFQATT, CDR2 SNEGSKA, per germline (reference sequence). The CDR3 totals 11 residues. The CDR3 is CGSGTHYGYTF. The CDR3 nucleotides read TGCGGCAGCGGGACGCACTATGGCTACACCTTC.

In its sample, this clone was seen a few times. V is TRBV5-4 and J is TRBJ1-1; no clear D gene. Trimming removed 0 bases from V and 0 bases from J, with 9 bases in between. The CDR3 spans 15 residues. Germline CDR1 is SGHNT and CDR2 is YYREEE (reference sequence). This CDR3 is CASSLVSRLNTEAFF. The CDR3 nucleotides are TGTGCCAGCAGCTTGGTTTCGCGGTTGAACACTGAAGCTTTCTTT.

This chain uses TRBV5-1 with TRBJ2-7; the match to TRBD2 covers 12 bases. Germline CDR1 reads SGHRS; CDR2 reads YFSETQ. The V and J ends lost 2 bases and 8 bases, in that order; junction bases with no gene match: 11. This CDR3 region has 16 residues. CDR3 in DNA: TGCGCCAGCAGCTTTCTAGCGGGAGGGCCGCCTACTCAGCAGTACTTC. This encodes CASSFLAGGPPTQQYF.

This chain uses TRBV11-2 with TRBJ1-4; D is undetermined. There are 13 residues in the CDR3. V was cut by 6 bases and J by 3 bases, with 8 bases left in between. The germline V gene encodes CDR1 SGHAT and CDR2 FQNNGV. CDR3 DNA: TGTGCCAGCAGTCGGGCCGCTAATGAAAAACTGTTTTTT. Encoded protein: CASSRAANEKLFF.

This sequence joins TRBV25-1 and TRBJ2-7; 8 bases map to TRBD1. V was clipped by 6 bases and J by 5 bases; unmatched bases: 15. Germline values: CDR1 MGHDK, CDR2 SYGVNS. The CDR3 spans 16 residues. The CDR3 loop is CASSPPSGTGVHEQYF. In DNA, the CDR3 is TGTGCCAGCAGCCCTCCCTCCGGGACAGGCGTCCACGAGCAGTACTTC.

The gene calls are TRBV6-1 and TRBJ1-4; D is unresolved. This CDR3 is built from 13 residues. Germline loops: CDR1 MNHNS, CDR2 SASEGT. The V and J ends lost 6 bases and 8 bases respectively, with 13 bases between them. The CDR3 loop reads CASSLTDGEKLFF. The DNA of the CDR3 is TGTGCCAGCAGCCTAACAGACGGGGAAAAACTGTTTTTT.

V usage is TRBV27 and J usage is TRBJ2-7; the match to TRBD2 covers 13 bases. Germline CDR1 MNHEY, CDR2 SMNVEV (reference sequence). There are 18 residues in the CDR3. Trimming took 5 bases from V and 1 from J; bases not matched to a gene: 11. This chain's CDR3 is CASSPRTSGRVVSYEQYF. Written as DNA, the CDR3 is TGTGCCAGCAGTCCAAGGACTAGCGGGAGAGTCGTATCCTACGAGCAGTACTTC.

CDR3 protein: CASSDVTGGGQETQYF. CDR3 sequence (DNA): TGTGCCAGCAGTGACGTAACGGGAGGGGGACAAGAGACCCAGTACTTC. This chain links TRBV2 with TRBJ2-5; 8 positions match TRBD2. CDR3 length: 16 amino acids. V lost 3 bases, J lost 2 bases, and 8 bases stayed unmatched. Germline CDR1 is SNHLY and CDR2 is FYNNEI.

This chain uses TRBV4-2 with TRBJ1-2; 9 positions agree with TRBD1. The CDR3 loop spans 13 amino acids. Unmatched junction bases numbered 8, after V lost 8 bases and J lost 7 bases. Germline CDR1 LGHNA, CDR2 YNFKEQ. The CDR3: CASRRDRASGYTF. CDR3 DNA sequence: TGTGCCAGCCGCCGGGACAGGGCTTCTGGCTACACCTTC.

The chain joins TRBV9 to TRBJ2-2; 9 nucleotides line up with TRBD2. The CDR3 contains 18 residues. The V segment lost 0 bases and the J segment 1 base; nucleotides outside the gene matches: 7. CDR1 is SGDLS, CDR2 YYNGEE, per germline. The CDR3 region has the DNA TGTGCCAGCAGCGTAGAAGGGGGACTAGCCAAGAACACCGGGGAGCTGTTTTTT. Its translation: CASSVEGGLAKNTGELFF.

The chain is built from TRBV27 and TRBJ1-1, with D uncertain. Trimming cost V 6 bases and J 3 bases, with 17 bases left between them. Germline V gives CDR1 MNHEY, CDR2 SMNVEV (reference sequence). The CDR3 runs to 15 residues. Here the CDR3 DNA reads TGTGCCAGCAGCCGCCTAGCGGCCAGATACACTGAAGCTTTCTTT. Its protein is CASSRLAARYTEAFF.

As concerns this clone: In the same sample, other DNA sequences code for this CDR3. The V gene is TRBV18, the J gene TRBJ2-5; 10 bases fit TRBD1. Unmatched junction bases numbered 6, after V lost 6 bases and J lost 5 bases. The CDR3 is 14 amino acids. Germline values: CDR1 KGHSH, CDR2 LQKENI. The CDR3 DNA reads TGTGCCAGCTCCCTAAGGACAGGGGGGGAGACCCAGTACTTC. Translating gives CASSLRTGGETQYF.

The rearrangement joins TRBV5-4 to TRBJ2-3, with a weak D call TRBD2 (5 bases). Germline V CDR1 and CDR2: SGHNT, YYREEE (reference sequence). Between the trimmed V and J ends, which lost 3 bases and 6 bases, there was a span of 23 bases. The CDR3 length is 17 residues. This CDR3 reads CASSSNGVSANIDTQYF. CDR3 DNA sequence: TGTGCCAGCAGCTCGAACGGGGTTTCGGCTAATATCGATACGCAGTATTTT.

The rearrangement uses TRBV5-1 and TRBJ1-1; no definite D call. Germline values: CDR1 SGHRS, CDR2 YFSETQ. The CDR3 contains 16 residues. Trimming cost V 0 bases and J 1 base, with 13 bases left between them. This CDR3 reads CASSLEAGTQNTEAFF. CDR3 bases: TGCGCCAGCAGCTTGGAGGCAGGAACCCAGAACACTGAAGCTTTCTTT.

Of note for this clone: A far larger clone is one base from this, pointing to a likely read error. Other DNA sequences within the sample encode an identical CDR3. This chain uses TRBV7-9 with TRBJ1-5; D gene unclear. The V end was cut by 1 base, the J end by 5 bases, with 6 bases between. CDR3 length equals 13 residues. The germline V gene has CDR1 SEHNR and CDR2 FQNEAQ (reference sequence). The CDR3 nucleotides are TGTGCCAGCAGCTTAGAGGGTGATCAGCCCCAGCATTTT. Protein: CASSLEGDQPQHF.

The chain employs TRBV10-3 and TRBJ1-5, with D unresolved. Trimming pared 1 base from V and 3 bases from J, leaving 13 bases between. Germline V lookup: CDR1 ENHRY, CDR2 SYGVKD. This CDR3 is built from 16 residues. The CDR3 nucleotides are TGTGCCATCAGTGAGTTCGGACCATTAAACAATCAGCCCCAGCATTTT. Amino acid sequence: CAISEFGPLNNQPQHF.